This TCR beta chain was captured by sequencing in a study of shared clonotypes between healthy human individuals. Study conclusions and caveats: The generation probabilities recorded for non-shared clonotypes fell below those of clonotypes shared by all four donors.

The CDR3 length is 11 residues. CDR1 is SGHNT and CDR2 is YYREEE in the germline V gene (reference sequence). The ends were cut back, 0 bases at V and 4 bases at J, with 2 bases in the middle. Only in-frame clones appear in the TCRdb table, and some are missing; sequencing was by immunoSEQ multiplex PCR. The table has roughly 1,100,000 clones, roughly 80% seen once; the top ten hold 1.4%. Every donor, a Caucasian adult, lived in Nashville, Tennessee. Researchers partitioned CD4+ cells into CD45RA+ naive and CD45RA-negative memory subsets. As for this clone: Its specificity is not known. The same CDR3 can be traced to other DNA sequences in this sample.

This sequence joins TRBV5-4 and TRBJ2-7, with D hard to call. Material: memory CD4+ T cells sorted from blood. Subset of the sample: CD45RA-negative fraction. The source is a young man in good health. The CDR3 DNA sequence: TGTGCCAGCAGCTTGGAGTACGAGCAGTACTTC. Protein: CASSLEYEQYF.